This T cell receptor beta chain came from a study of OX40 agonist ivuxolimab in advanced cancers. General observations from the study: The mean number of expanded clones was higher in CD8+ T cells than in CD4+. Determination of antigen specificity was not performed for the expanded peripheral T cells. Partial responders at 0.1-3.0 mg/kg had among the lowest clonal expansion.

Anyone with autoimmune disease history or systemic immunosuppression was excluded. CDR1 and CDR2 from the germline V gene are LNHDA and SQIVND (reference sequence). The germline V and J ends were trimmed by 5 bases and 8 bases, with 15 bases remaining between them. CDR3 length: 14 residues. This clone was seen just once. The antigen is not known. Only in-frame clones appear in the TCRdb table, and some are missing; sequencing was by immunoSEQ multiplex PCR. The sample shows about 78,000 clones, less than 85% of them seen only once. This TCR came from an adult with an advanced solid tumor such as melanoma, head and neck, liver or kidney cancer. Sample: CD4+ or CD8+ T cells sorted from blood, taken in a trial of the OX40 agonist ivuxolimab. V is TRBV19 and J is TRBJ1-4; TRBD1 is a possible D gene (6 bases). The CDR3 is CASSSDSAREKLFF. The CDR3 region has the DNA TGTGCCAGTAGTTCGGACAGTGCGAGGGAAAAACTGTTTTTT.